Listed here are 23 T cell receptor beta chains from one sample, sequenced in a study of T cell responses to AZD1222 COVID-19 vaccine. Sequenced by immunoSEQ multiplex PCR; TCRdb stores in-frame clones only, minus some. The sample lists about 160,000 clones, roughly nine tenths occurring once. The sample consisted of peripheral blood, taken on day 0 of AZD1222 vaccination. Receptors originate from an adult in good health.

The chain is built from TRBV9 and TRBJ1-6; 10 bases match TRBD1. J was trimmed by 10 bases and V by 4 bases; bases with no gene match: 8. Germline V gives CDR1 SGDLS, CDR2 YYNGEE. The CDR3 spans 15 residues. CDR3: CASSSRDRGRSPLHF. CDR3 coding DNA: TGTGCCAGCAGCTCCCGGGACAGGGGTAGATCACCCCTCCACTTT.

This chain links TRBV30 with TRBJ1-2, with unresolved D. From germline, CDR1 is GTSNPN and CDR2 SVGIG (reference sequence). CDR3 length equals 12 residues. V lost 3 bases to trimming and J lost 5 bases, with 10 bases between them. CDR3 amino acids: CAWSERFYGYTF. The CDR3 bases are TGTGCCTGGAGCGAACGATTTTATGGCTACACCTTC.

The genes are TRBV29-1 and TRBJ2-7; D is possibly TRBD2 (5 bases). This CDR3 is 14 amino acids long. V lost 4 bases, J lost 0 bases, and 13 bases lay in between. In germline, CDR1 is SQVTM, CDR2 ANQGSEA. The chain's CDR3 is CSVVERTSSYEQYF. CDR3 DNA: TGCAGCGTTGTAGAGCGGACGAGCTCCTACGAGCAGTACTTC.

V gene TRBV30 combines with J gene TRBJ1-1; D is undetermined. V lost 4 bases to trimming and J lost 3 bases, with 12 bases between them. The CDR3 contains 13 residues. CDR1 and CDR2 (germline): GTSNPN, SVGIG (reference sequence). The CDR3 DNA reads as TGTGCCTGGATAAGGAGCCGCGACACTGAAGCTTTCTTT. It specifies CAWIRSRDTEAFF. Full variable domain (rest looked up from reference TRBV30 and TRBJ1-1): SQTIHQWPATLVQPVGSPLSLECTVEGTSNPNLYWYRQAAGRGLQLLFYSVGIGQISSEVPQNLSASRPQDRQFILSSKKLLLSDSGFYLCAWIRSRDTEAFFGQGTRLTVV.

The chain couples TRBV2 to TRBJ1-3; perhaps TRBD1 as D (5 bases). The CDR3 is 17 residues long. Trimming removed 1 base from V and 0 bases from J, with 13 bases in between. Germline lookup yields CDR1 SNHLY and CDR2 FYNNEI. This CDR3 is CASSEGPRGVSGNTIYF. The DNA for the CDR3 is TGTGCCAGCAGTGAAGGGCCCCGGGGGGTCTCTGGAAACACCATATATTTT.

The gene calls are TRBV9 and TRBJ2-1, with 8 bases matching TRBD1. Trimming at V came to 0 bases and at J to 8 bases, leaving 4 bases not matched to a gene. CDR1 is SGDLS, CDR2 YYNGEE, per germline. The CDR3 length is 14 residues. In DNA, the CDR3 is TGTGCCAGCAGCGTAGGACAGGGGTTCGATGAGCAGTTCTTC. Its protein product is CASSVGQGFDEQFF.

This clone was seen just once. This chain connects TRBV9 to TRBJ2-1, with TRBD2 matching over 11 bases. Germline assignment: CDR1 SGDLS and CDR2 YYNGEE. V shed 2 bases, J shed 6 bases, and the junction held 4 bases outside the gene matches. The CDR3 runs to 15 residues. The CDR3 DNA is TGTGCCAGCAGCGTCACTAGCGGGAGTGGCAATGAGCAGTTCTTC. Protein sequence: CASSVTSGSGNEQFF. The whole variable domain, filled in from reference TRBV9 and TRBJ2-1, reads DSGVTQTPKHLITATGQRVTLRCSPRSGDLSVYWYQQSLDQGLQFLIQYYNGEERAKGNILERFSAQQFPDLHSELNLSSLELGDSALYFCASSVTSGSGNEQFFGPGTRLTVL.

CDR3 amino acids: CASSQVGGNTEAFF. Written as DNA, the CDR3 is TGCGCCAGCAGCCAAGTGGGTGGTAACACTGAAGCTTTCTTT. The genes are TRBV4-1 and TRBJ1-1; D unclear. The CDR3 consists of 14 residues. V was trimmed by 1 base and J by 2 bases, leaving 8 bases between them. CDR1 is MGHRA and CDR2 is YSYEKL in the germline V gene.

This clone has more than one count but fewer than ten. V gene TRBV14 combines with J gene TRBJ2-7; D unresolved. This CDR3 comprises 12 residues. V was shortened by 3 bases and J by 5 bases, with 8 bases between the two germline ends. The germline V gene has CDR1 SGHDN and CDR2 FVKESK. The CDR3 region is CASSQEPDEQYF. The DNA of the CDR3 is TGTGCCAGCAGCCAGGAGCCCGACGAGCAGTACTTC.

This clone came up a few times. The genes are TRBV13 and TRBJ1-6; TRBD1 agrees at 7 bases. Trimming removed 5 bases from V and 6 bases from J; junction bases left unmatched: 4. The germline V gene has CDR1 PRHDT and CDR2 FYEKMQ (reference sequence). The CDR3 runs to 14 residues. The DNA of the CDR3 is TGTGCCAGCAGCACCCGGGACAGTAATTCACCCCTCCACTTT. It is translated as CASSTRDSNSPLHF.

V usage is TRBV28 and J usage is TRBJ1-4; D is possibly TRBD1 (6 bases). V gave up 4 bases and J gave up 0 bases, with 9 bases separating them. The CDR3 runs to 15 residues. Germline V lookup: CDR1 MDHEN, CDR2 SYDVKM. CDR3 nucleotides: TGTGCCAGCAGTTCACGGACAGCAACTAATGAAAAACTGTTTTTT. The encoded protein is CASSSRTATNEKLFF.

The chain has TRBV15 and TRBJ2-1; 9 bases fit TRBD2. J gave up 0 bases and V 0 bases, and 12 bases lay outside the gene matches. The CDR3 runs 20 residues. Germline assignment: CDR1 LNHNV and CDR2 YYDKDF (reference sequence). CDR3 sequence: CATSRDLASGIFISYNEQFF. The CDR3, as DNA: TGTGCCACCAGCAGAGATTTGGCTAGCGGGATATTCATCTCCTACAATGAGCAGTTCTTC. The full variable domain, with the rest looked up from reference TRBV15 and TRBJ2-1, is DAMVIQNPRYQVTQFGKPVTLSCSQTLNHNVMYWYQQKSSQAPKLLFHYYDKDFNNEADTPDNFQSRRPNTSFCFLDIRSPGLGDTAMYLCATSRDLASGIFISYNEQFFGPGTRLTVL.

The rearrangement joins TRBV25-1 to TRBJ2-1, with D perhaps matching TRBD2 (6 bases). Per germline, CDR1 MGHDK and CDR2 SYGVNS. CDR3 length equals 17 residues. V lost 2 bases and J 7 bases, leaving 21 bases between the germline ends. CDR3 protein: CASSELPFLTSTNEQFF. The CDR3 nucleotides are TGTGCCAGCAGTGAACTCCCTTTTCTCACTAGCACGAATGAGCAGTTCTTC. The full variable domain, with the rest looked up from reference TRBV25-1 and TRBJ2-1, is EADIYQTPRYLVIGTGKKITLECSQTMGHDKMYWYQQDPGMELHLIHYSYGVNSTEKGDLSSESTVSRIRTEHFPLTLESARPSHTSQYLCASSELPFLTSTNEQFFGPGTRLTVL.

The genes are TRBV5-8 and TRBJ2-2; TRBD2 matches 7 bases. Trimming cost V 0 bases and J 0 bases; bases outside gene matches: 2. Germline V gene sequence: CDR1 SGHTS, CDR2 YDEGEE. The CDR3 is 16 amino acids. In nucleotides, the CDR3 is TGTGCCAGCAGCTTGGAGGGGACTACGAACACCGGGGAGCTGTTTTTT. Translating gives CASSLEGTTNTGELFF.

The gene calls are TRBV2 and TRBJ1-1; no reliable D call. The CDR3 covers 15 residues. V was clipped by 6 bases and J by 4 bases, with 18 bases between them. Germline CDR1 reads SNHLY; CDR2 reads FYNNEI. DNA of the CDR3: TGTGCCAGCAGCATCTTCGAGGGCTTAGCCACTGAAGCTTTCTTT. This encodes CASSIFEGLATEAFF.

Here the CDR3 DNA reads TGTGCCATCAGGGGGGGATTCTATAATTCACCCCTCCACTTT. This gives the protein CAIRGGFYNSPLHF. The chain combines TRBV10-3 with TRBJ1-6, with D perhaps TRBD1 (5 bases). The CDR3 covers 14 residues. Germline V gene data show CDR1 as ENHRY and CDR2 as SYGVKD. V lost 6 bases to trimming and J lost 3 bases, with 9 bases between them.

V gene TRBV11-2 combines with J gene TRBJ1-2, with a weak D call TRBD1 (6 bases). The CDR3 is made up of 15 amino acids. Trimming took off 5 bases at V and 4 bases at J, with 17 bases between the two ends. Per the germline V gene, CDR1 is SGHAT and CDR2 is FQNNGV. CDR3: CASSRSLTGVYGYTF. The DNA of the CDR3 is TGTGCCAGCAGCCGATCGCTGACAGGTGTCTATGGCTACACCTTC.

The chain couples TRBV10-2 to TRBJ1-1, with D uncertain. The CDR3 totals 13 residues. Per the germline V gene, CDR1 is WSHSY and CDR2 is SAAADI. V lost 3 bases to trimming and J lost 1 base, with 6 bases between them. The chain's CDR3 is CASSEGWNTEAFF. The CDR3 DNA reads TGCGCCAGCAGTGAAGGTTGGAACACTGAAGCTTTCTTT.

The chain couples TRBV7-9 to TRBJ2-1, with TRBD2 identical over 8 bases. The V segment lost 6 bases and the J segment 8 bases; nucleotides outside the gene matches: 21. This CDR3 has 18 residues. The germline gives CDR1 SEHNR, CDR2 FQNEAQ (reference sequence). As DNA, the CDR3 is TGTGCCAGCAGTCACAAGAGAGCGGGGGACCCTTCTAGGGATGAGCAGTTCTTC. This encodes CASSHKRAGDPSRDEQFF.

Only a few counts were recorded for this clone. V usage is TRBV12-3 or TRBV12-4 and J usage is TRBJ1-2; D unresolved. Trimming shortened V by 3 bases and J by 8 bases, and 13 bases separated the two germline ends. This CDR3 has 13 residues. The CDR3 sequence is CASSFRQVGGYTF. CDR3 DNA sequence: TGTGCCAGCAGTTTTCGGCAGGTCGGGGGCTACACCTTC.

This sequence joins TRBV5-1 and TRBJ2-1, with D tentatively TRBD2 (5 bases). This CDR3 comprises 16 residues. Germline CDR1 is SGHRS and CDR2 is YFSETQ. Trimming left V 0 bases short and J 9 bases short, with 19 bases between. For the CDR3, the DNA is TGCGCCAGCAGCTTGGATTTTTCCGGTCTTCGGGGTGAGCAGTTCTTC. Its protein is CASSLDFSGLRGEQFF.

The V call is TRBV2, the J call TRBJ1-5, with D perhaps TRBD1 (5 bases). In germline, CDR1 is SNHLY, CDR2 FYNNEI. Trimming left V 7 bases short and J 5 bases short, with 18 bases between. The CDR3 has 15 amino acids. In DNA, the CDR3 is TGTGCCAGCACCTACTCGGGGGGAAATGATCAGCCCCAGCATTTT. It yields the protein CASTYSGGNDQPQHF.

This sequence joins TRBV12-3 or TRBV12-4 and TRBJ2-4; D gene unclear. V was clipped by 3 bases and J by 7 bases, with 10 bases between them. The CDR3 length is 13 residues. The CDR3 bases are TGTGCCAGCAGTTTCAAGGATAGGAACATTCAGTACTTC. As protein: CASSFKDRNIQYF.